The 20 T cell receptor beta chains below were found in one sample sequenced in a study of T cell responses to AZD1222 COVID-19 vaccine. Generated by immunoSEQ multiplex PCR, the TCRdb table keeps only in-frame clones and is missing some. The sample consists of about 120,000 clones, around 90% of them appearing once. Material: peripheral blood, obtained on day 0 of AZD1222 vaccination. The receptors stem from an adult in good health.

This chain connects TRBV28 to TRBJ2-2; D unresolved. Germline CDR1 and CDR2: MDHEN and SYDVKM. V dropped 7 bases and J dropped 5 bases, with 8 bases sitting between them. The CDR3 runs 12 residues. For the CDR3, the DNA is TGTGCCAGCAAGTCGCCGACCGGGGAGCTGTTTTTT. Protein sequence: CASKSPTGELFF.

This chain joins TRBV6-5 and TRBJ1-5; D perhaps matches TRBD1 (5 bases). Trimming took 0 bases from V and 6 from J, leaving 12 bases between them. Germline V gives CDR1 MNHEY, CDR2 SVGAGI. The CDR3 extends over 15 amino acids. The DNA for the CDR3 is TGTGCCAGCAGTTACTCGACCGGGGCCAGTCAGCCCCAGCATTTT. This encodes CASSYSTGASQPQHF.

J is TRBJ1-1 and V is TRBV10-3, with D perhaps TRBD1 (6 bases). Germline V gene lookup returns CDR1 ENHRY and CDR2 SYGVKD. With 6 bases removed from V and 7 bases from J, the gap between germline ends came to 15 bases. This CDR3 comprises 13 residues. This CDR3 reads CAIRGRQDSEAFF. In nucleotides, the CDR3 is TGTGCCATCAGGGGACGGCAGGACAGTGAAGCTTTCTTT.

The V call is TRBV7-9, the J call TRBJ2-1; either TRBD1 or TRBD2 may supply D (5 bases each). V was clipped by 0 bases and J by 14 bases, with 14 bases between them. From germline, CDR1 is SEHNR and CDR2 FQNEAQ (reference sequence). There are 13 residues in the CDR3. The CDR3 sequence is CASSLADRGLEFF. The CDR3 DNA sequence: TGTGCCAGCAGCTTAGCGGATCGGGGCCTGGAGTTCTTC.

The chain has TRBV19 and TRBJ2-1; 13 nucleotides line up with TRBD2. The germline gives CDR1 LNHDA, CDR2 SQIVND (reference sequence). The CDR3 contains 19 residues. Losses at the gene ends were 7 bases for V and 0 bases for J; bases not matched to a gene: 12. The CDR3 region has the DNA TGTGCCAGTACCCTGGCCGGGACTAGCGGGGCGAGCTCCTACAATGAGCAGTTCTTC. Translation: CASTLAGTSGASSYNEQFF. The whole variable domain, remainder taken from reference TRBV19 and TRBJ2-1, is DGGITQSPKYLFRKEGQNVTLSCEQNLNHDAMYWYRQDPGQGLRLIYYSQIVNDFQKGDIAEGYSVSREKKESFPLTVTSAQKNPTAFYLCASTLAGTSGASSYNEQFFGPGTRLTVL.

The rearrangement joins TRBV11-2 to TRBJ1-6; D gene unclear. This CDR3 has 13 residues. The ends were cut back, 1 base at V and 8 bases at J, with 6 bases in the middle. Germline V gene sequence: CDR1 SGHAT, CDR2 FQNNGV. The chain's CDR3 is CASSLAQHSPLHF. The CDR3, as DNA: TGTGCCAGCAGCTTAGCTCAGCATTCACCCCTCCACTTT.

The chain joins TRBV19 to TRBJ1-5; no firm D call. This CDR3 comprises 15 residues. Trimming took 5 bases from V and 2 from J, leaving 13 bases between them. In germline, CDR1 is LNHDA, CDR2 SQIVND (reference sequence). The CDR3 coding sequence is TGTGCCAGTAGTCCCCGGGCCGGGGGCAATCAGCCCCAGCATTTT. It specifies CASSPRAGGNQPQHF. Full variable domain (outside the CDR3, taken from reference TRBV19 and TRBJ1-5): DGGITQSPKYLFRKEGQNVTLSCEQNLNHDAMYWYRQDPGQGLRLIYYSQIVNDFQKGDIAEGYSVSREKKESFPLTVTSAQKNPTAFYLCASSPRAGGNQPQHFGDGTRLSIL.

The rearrangement joins TRBV30 to TRBJ1-6; D is possibly TRBD1 (6 bases). V lost 0 bases to trimming and J lost 13 bases, with 13 bases between them. Per the germline V gene, CDR1 is GTSNPN and CDR2 is SVGIG (reference sequence). The CDR3 is made up of 13 amino acids. CDR3 in DNA: TGTGCCTGGAGTGTAGATCTGGACAGTCCCCTCCACTTT. Amino acids: CAWSVDLDSPLHF.

V and J are TRBV19 and TRBJ1-5; D is possibly TRBD1 (5 bases). Trimming cost V 5 bases and J 7 bases, with 21 bases left between them. The CDR3 is 16 residues long. Germline CDR1 is LNHDA and CDR2 is SQIVND (reference sequence). The CDR3 protein is CASSPGGERGPQPQHF. The CDR3 region has the DNA TGTGCCAGTAGTCCTGGGGGTGAGCGGGGACCGCAGCCCCAGCATTTT.

The chain links TRBV19 to TRBJ1-2, with no clear D. Trimming took 6 bases from V and 4 from J, leaving 12 bases between them. The CDR3 has 13 residues. The germline CDR1 and CDR2 sequences are LNHDA and SQIVND (reference sequence). The CDR3 sequence: CASRARNFYGYTF. The CDR3 DNA follows: TGTGCCAGTAGGGCTAGGAACTTCTATGGCTACACCTTC.

The chain couples TRBV4-2 to TRBJ1-4; D ambiguous. V was shortened by 2 bases and J by 0 bases, with 10 bases between the two germline ends. Germline V CDR1 and CDR2: LGHNA, YNFKEQ. CDR3 length equals 16 residues. CDR3 DNA: TGTGCCAGCAGCCAATCTAACCGGCCAACTAATGAAAAACTGTTTTTT. Encoded protein: CASSQSNRPTNEKLFF.

This clone was detected only once. The rearrangement links TRBV14 to TRBJ2-1; 10 bases fit TRBD1. Germline V gene data show CDR1 as SGHDN and CDR2 as FVKESK. This CDR3 has 15 amino acids. V gave up 1 base and J gave up 7 bases; unmatched junction bases: 4. CDR3 amino acids: CASSQVGTGANEQFF. CDR3 DNA: TGTGCCAGCAGCCAAGTCGGGACAGGGGCAAATGAGCAGTTCTTC.

This chain links TRBV30 with TRBJ2-1; 8 nucleotides line up with TRBD2. J gave up 15 bases and V 2 bases, and 15 bases lay outside the gene matches. The CDR3 is 14 amino acids. Germline V gene lookup returns CDR1 GTSNPN and CDR2 SVGIG (reference sequence). The CDR3 coding sequence is TGTGCCTGGAGTCCCCTCGGGGGGGAGGATGTGGGGTTCTTC. Translating it yields CAWSPLGGEDVGFF.

The genes are TRBV12-1 and TRBJ1-1. TRBV12-1 is designated a pseudogene. CDR3 length equals 15 residues. CDR3 sequence (DNA): TGTGCCAGCAGCTCCACGGCAACGGAGAACACTGAAGCTTTCTTT. This encodes CASSSTATENTEAFF.

V usage is TRBV30 and J usage is TRBJ2-2; the D gene could be TRBD1 or TRBD2 (5 bases each). Trimming took off 3 bases at V and 0 bases at J, with 20 bases between the two ends. The CDR3 has 18 residues. Germline values: CDR1 GTSNPN, CDR2 SVGIG (reference sequence). The DNA for the CDR3 is TGTGCCTGGAGCCTCGGGACGGGGAGTTTCGCGAACACCGGGGAGCTGTTTTTT. Its protein is CAWSLGTGSFANTGELFF.

The chain has TRBV3-1 (or the pseudogene TRBV3-2) and TRBJ2-1; D gene ambiguous. This CDR3 is built from 15 residues. The V end lost 0 bases, the J end lost 6 bases, and 12 bases lay between the germline ends. CDR1 and CDR2 from the germline V gene are LGHDT and YNNKEL (reference sequence). The CDR3 spells CASSQEIVKLNEQFF. CDR3 DNA sequence: TGTGCCAGCAGCCAAGAAATTGTCAAACTCAATGAGCAGTTCTTC.

The chain has TRBV9 and TRBJ2-1, with no clear D. The CDR3 spans 16 residues. V lost 3 bases to trimming and J lost 1 base, with 14 bases between them. Germline V gene sequence: CDR1 SGDLS, CDR2 YYNGEE. The CDR3 spells CASSGYGGDSYNEQFF. DNA of the CDR3: TGTGCCAGCAGCGGTTATGGCGGAGATTCCTACAATGAGCAGTTCTTC.

The chain uses TRBV5-4 and TRBJ1-4; D may be TRBD1 (5 bases). Germline assignment: CDR1 SGHNT and CDR2 YYREEE (reference sequence). Trimming left V 0 bases short and J 3 bases short, with 9 bases between. The CDR3 has 15 amino acids. The CDR3: CASSLAGLANEKLFF. CDR3 bases: TGTGCCAGCAGCTTGGCGGGACTCGCTAATGAAAAACTGTTTTTT. Variable domain in full (rest from reference TRBV5-4 and TRBJ1-4): ETGVTQSPTHLIKTRGQQVTLRCSSQSGHNTVSWYQQALGQGPQFIFQYYREEENGRGNFPPRFSGLQFPNYSSELNVNALELDDSALYLCASSLAGLANEKLFFGSGTQLSVL.

The chain employs TRBV10-2 and TRBJ1-3; 9 bases fit TRBD1. Losses at the gene ends were 3 bases for V and 3 bases for J; bases not matched to a gene: 24. Per the germline V gene, CDR1 is WSHSY and CDR2 is SAAADI. CDR3 length: 22 amino acids. The CDR3: CASSDSFFPGQGLLSGGNTIYF. In DNA, the CDR3 is TGCGCCAGCAGTGACTCGTTCTTTCCGGGACAGGGCCTCCTCTCTGGTGGAAACACCATATATTTT.

This clone was recorded only once. This chain links TRBV20-1 with TRBJ1-3; D is ambiguous. This CDR3 region has 13 residues. Trimming took off 3 bases at V and 0 bases at J, with 6 bases between the two ends. Germline CDR1 and CDR2: DFQATT and SNEGSKA (reference sequence). CDR3 nucleotides: TGCAGTGCTAGTCGGAGCTCTGGAAACACCATATATTTT. Encoded protein: CSASRSSGNTIYF.